This T cell receptor (beta chain) was obtained from a study of T cell changes during pregnancy in multiple sclerosis. J lost 5 bases, V lost 4 bases, and 7 bases had no gene match. The CDR3 spans 15 residues. Germline CDR1 reads SGHRS; CDR2 reads YFSETQ. Some clones are missing from TCRdb's copy, which holds only in-frame ones; the method was immunoSEQ multiplex PCR. The sample holds 30,000 to 40,000 clones, about 90% seen once. The starting material was CD4+ T cells from peripheral blood mononuclear cells, obtained in the second trimester of pregnancy. The receptor was derived from a female donor in good health, enrolled as a control in a pregnancy study. The chain joins TRBV5-1 to TRBJ1-5, with 9 nucleotides matching TRBD1. In DNA, the CDR3 is TGCGCCAGCAGCCCCGGGACAGGGTATGATCAGCCCCAGCATTTT. This encodes CASSPGTGYDQPQHF.